This T cell receptor beta chain came from a study of beta chain features in type 1 diabetes. Overall study: Across all samples, over 85 million sorted cells were examined. General study findings and limits: Type 1 diabetes patients had moderately but significantly shorter TCRB CDR3s in all four CD4+ subsets.

Sequencing targeted expressed TCRB transcripts, as all isolated RNA had been reverse transcribed. TCRdb's table, derived via immunoSEQ multiplex PCR, lists solely in-frame clones and lacks some. The data show 130,000 or so clones, with approximately 10% seen just once and roughly 0.75% held by the top ten. There are 12 residues in the CDR3. Per germline, CDR1 SEHNR and CDR2 FQNEAQ (reference sequence). V lost 2 bases, J lost 3 bases, and 3 bases lay in between. In its sample, this clone was seen a few times. Its antigen is undetermined. This sequence originates from a man aged 30 to 45 with type 1 diabetes. The chain links TRBV7-9 to TRBJ2-3; no firm D call. Sequenced: central memory CD4+ T cells from blood. The CDR3 spells CASSLQTDTQYF. The CDR3, as DNA: TGTGCCAGCAGCTTACAGACAGATACGCAGTATTTT.